This is a list of T cell receptor beta chains from one sample in a study of PD-1 blockade in mismatch repair-deficient tumors. TCRdb's copy holds only in-frame clones and misses some; the assay was immunoSEQ multiplex PCR. The sample carries about 14,000 clones, 65% to 90% recorded once. Antigens for these TCRs are unknown. The starting material was cells cultured in vitro, obtained from a patient treated with pembrolizumab. The receptors originated from an adult with mismatch repair-deficient cancer. Both conserved end residues are part of each CDR3. Each record gives: J gene, V gene, D gene, clone size, CDR3 protein, CDR3 DNA. D genes are given only for firm matches. Part of the rows lack a size; the others show once, few, many or a class for expanded clones.

>TRBJ1-3|TRBV5-6|NA|NA
CASSGSQTAGNTIYF
TGTGCCAGCAGCGGGTCACAGACGGCTGGAAACACCATATATTTT
>TRBJ2-1|TRBV18|TRBD1|NA
CASSSTGGLRDFYNEQFF
TGTGCCAGCTCCTCGACAGGGGGTTTGCGGGATTTCTACAATGAGCAGTTCTTC
>TRBJ2-2|TRBV2|TRBD1|NA
CASSDLGTGFTGELFF
TGTGCCAGCAGTGATCTAGGGACAGGGTTCACCGGGGAGCTGTTTTTT
>TRBJ1-1|TRBV10-3|NA|NA
CAISWTDTNTEAFF
TGTGCCATCAGCTGGACAGATACGAACACTGAAGCTTTCTTT
>TRBJ1-5|TRBV7-9|TRBD1|NA
CASSKGANQPQHF
TGTGCCAGCAGCAAGGGGGCTAATCAGCCCCAGCATTTT
>TRBJ2-7|TRBV18|TRBD2|NA
CASSPPGTSGTYEQYF
TGTGCCAGCTCACCACCGGGGACTAGCGGGACCTACGAGCAGTACTTC
>TRBJ1-1|TRBV19|NA|NA
CASSIDPRLWTEAFF
TGTGCCAGTAGTATAGACCCCAGGTTGTGGACTGAAGCTTTCTTT
>TRBJ1-2|TRBV28|NA|NA
CASSLGHYGYTF
TGTGCCAGCAGTTTGGGACACTATGGCTACACCTTC
>TRBJ2-1|TRBV16|TRBD2|few
CASSQSLASGDYNEQFF
TGTGCCAGCAGCCAATCCCTTGCTAGCGGGGATTACAATGAGCAGTTCTTC
>TRBJ1-3|TRBV7-9|NA|few
CASSLTQGLANTIYF
TGTGCCAGCAGCTTAACCCAGGGGTTAGCAAACACCATATATTTT
>TRBJ1-5|TRBV7-2|NA|NA
CASSLLVGNSNQPQHF
TGTGCCAGCAGCTTATTGGTAGGGAATAGCAATCAGCCCCAGCATTTT
>TRBJ1-5|TRBV5-5|NA|NA
CASSFGENQPQHF
TGTGCCAGCAGCTTCGGAGAAAATCAGCCCCAGCATTTT
>TRBJ2-2|TRBV28|NA|NA
CASRPGGTNTGELFF
TGTGCCAGCAGGCCAGGGGGGACCAACACCGGGGAGCTGTTTTTT
>TRBJ1-5|TRBV6-5|TRBD1|NA
CASRPSDRVNQPQHF
TGTGCCAGCAGACCATCAGACAGGGTGAATCAGCCCCAGCATTTT
>TRBJ2-7|TRBV7-3|TRBD2|NA
CASSNRGRGQYF
TGTGCCAGCAGCAACCGCGGGAGAGGGCAGTACTTC
>TRBJ2-1|TRBV19|NA|once
CASSPGSSNEQFF
TGTGCCAGTAGTCCAGGCTCCAGCAATGAGCAGTTCTTC
>TRBJ2-7|TRBV5-1|NA|NA
CASSFSRAALDEQYF
TGCGCCAGCAGCTTTTCCAGGGCGGCCTTAGACGAGCAGTACTTC
>TRBJ2-1|TRBV28|TRBD2|NA
CASRPGLAGVQQFF
TGTGCCAGCAGGCCGGGACTAGCGGGAGTCCAGCAGTTCTTC
>TRBJ1-2|TRBV6-1|NA|NA
CASSVSSNYGYTF
TGTGCCAGCAGTGTGAGCTCTAACTATGGCTACACCTTC
>TRBJ2-7|TRBV13|NA|NA
CASSPRYEQYF
TGTGCCAGCAGCCCCCGATACGAGCAGTACTTC
>TRBJ1-3|TRBV19|TRBD1|once
CASSPDRGRGNTIYF
TGTGCCAGTAGCCCTGACAGGGGGCGAGGAAACACCATATATTTT
>TRBJ1-1|TRBV15|NA|NA
CATSRVGTEAFF
TGTGCCACCAGCAGAGTTGGCACTGAAGCTTTCTTT
>TRBJ1-4|TRBV5-1|TRBD1|NA
CASTRDRNEKLFF
TGCGCCAGCACCCGGGACAGAAATGAAAAACTGTTTTTT
>TRBJ2-3|TRBV7-3|NA|NA
CASSLGVADTQYF
TGTGCCAGCAGCCTAGGGGTCGCAGATACGCAGTATTTT
>TRBJ2-1|TRBV5-1|TRBD2|NA
CASSPGGTSGVDEQFF
TGCGCCAGCAGCCCCGGGGGGACTAGCGGGGTAGATGAGCAGTTCTTC
>TRBJ1-2|TRBV30|NA|NA
CAWSGGSNFNYGYTF
TGTGCCTGGAGTGGGGGCAGCAATTTTAACTATGGCTACACCTTC
>TRBJ1-1|TRBV11-2|NA|NA
CASSPAGLNTEAFF
TGTGCCAGCAGCCCAGCAGGGTTGAACACTGAAGCTTTCTTT
>TRBJ2-5|TRBV19|NA|NA
CASSQGGGPRETQYF
TGTGCCAGTAGTCAGGGGGGAGGGCCACGAGAGACCCAGTACTTC
>TRBJ2-7|TRBV27|TRBD2|NA
CASSSLTSGPSYEQYF
TGTGCCAGCAGTTCCTTGACTAGCGGGCCATCCTACGAGCAGTACTTC
>TRBJ1-1|TRBV16|NA|once
CASSQSMARHEAFF
TGTGCCAGCAGCCAATCAATGGCCAGACATGAAGCTTTCTTT
>TRBJ2-5|TRBV30|NA|NA
CAWSRQVKQETQYF
TGTGCCTGGAGTCGGCAGGTCAAACAAGAGACCCAGTACTTC
>TRBJ2-7|TRBV5-8|NA|medium-sized
CASSPLGGEQYF
TGTGCCAGCAGCCCCCTGGGTGGGGAGCAGTACTTC
>TRBJ2-5|TRBV5-1|NA|NA
CASRVGSSETQYF
TGCGCCAGCAGGGTAGGGTCAAGCGAGACCCAGTACTTC
>TRBJ2-1|TRBV7-3|NA|NA
CASSPSLGGYNEQFF
TGTGCCAGCAGCCCGAGCCTAGGAGGATACAATGAGCAGTTCTTC
>TRBJ1-5|TRBV30|NA|NA
CAWSGSNQPQHF
TGTGCCTGGTCCGGTAGCAATCAGCCCCAGCATTTT
>TRBJ2-7|TRBV6-1|NA|NA
CASTPWERNEQYF
TGTGCCAGCACCCCGTGGGAGAGAAACGAGCAGTACTTC
>TRBJ2-7|TRBV27|NA|NA
CASRPGAYYEQYF
TGTGCCAGTCGTCCCGGCGCTTATTACGAGCAGTACTTC
>TRBJ2-3|TRBV28|NA|NA
CASSDPPRRGDTQYF
TGTGCCAGCAGTGACCCCCCACGACGAGGAGATACGCAGTATTTT